This entry is about one T cell receptor (beta chain). The table lists this clone with a few counts. There is no known antigen for this receptor. Per-base quality was not reported, and no clone a single base away is much larger than it. This sample was included in a study of cytomegalovirus exposure and HLA in healthy donors (dated by TCRdb to 2015 to 2018). Study-wide context: In an earlier analysis of some 550 of the donors, around 290 Gb of sequence data and approximately 100 million unique TCR beta sequences from 150 million to 200 million T cells were reported. Roughly 300 gigabases of sequencing data and tens of millions of unique TCR sequences were included in an early release covering about 700 HLA-typed donors. Of the approximately 400 genotyped donors, 75% to 85% were placed in the genetic ancestry cluster associated with self-reported Caucasian donors. The study was designed to test whether signatures of past pathogen exposure could be identified by cataloging public T cell receptors. The T cell repertoires of several hundred subjects were profiled by immunosequencing and related to cytomegalovirus serostatus. Along with the approximately 600-subject first cohort, a separate validation cohort of over a hundred different subjects was used. The study combined high-throughput TCR immunosequencing, statistical association of individual TCRs with disease status, and machine learning to predict cytomegalovirus infection status. In a later analysis, previously published TCR beta repertoires from 600 to 850 donors were re-analyzed and high-resolution HLA genotyping was added so that TCR occurrence patterns could be studied. Rather than drawing on any new phenotypic data, the later analysis identified candidate immune exposures from TCR beta sequences and the way those sequences occurred across donors. An earlier analysis of about 620 of the donors applied high-throughput TCR beta sequencing to assess whether each TCR beta V gene segment acted as functional or pseudogenic. Alongside the repertoire data, information on donor age, sex, ethnicity and CMV serostatus was compiled. Genome-wide SNP genotypes for about 60% of the 666 donors were used in a later genetic analysis, which treated that subset as a discovery cohort. All discovery cohort repertoires had been generated on a single sequencing platform. Both class I and class II loci were covered by HLA typing, at four-digit resolution. The number of donors typed differed by locus, with roughly 620-630 for A, B, C, DRB1 and DQB1, approximately 500 for DQA1, over 600 for DPA1, and around 460 for DPB1. Roughly five DR-DQ haplotypes were handled as single units for association and clustering, since linkage in the cohort was strong. On average, 235,054 unique TCR beta nucleotide sequences were sequenced per donor among 350 to 400 genotyped donors of the cohort, with roughly 19% of those sequences being non-productive.

Here is what the overall study found, with its caveats: In a later analysis, HLA-associated TCR beta chains were found to be more clonally expanded and to have lower generation probabilities than equally common non-associated chains. Three of the identified cytomegalovirus-associated TCR beta chains were confirmed in vitro to be specific for cytomegalovirus antigens. Correlated functional status among segregating V segments might reflect linkage disequilibrium, but an unknown experimental factor could not be ruled out. The study listed 150 to 200 TCR beta chains as associated with cytomegalovirus. A later analysis found that most CMV-associated TCR beta chains appeared HLA-restricted, with HLA associations seemingly driven largely by CMV exposure. In a later analysis, 15,000 to 20,000 TCR beta sequences were associated with specific HLA alleles at a false discovery rate of 0.05. A later genetic analysis associated a missense DCLRE1C variant with V-gene and J-gene trimming of TCR beta chains, and an independent cohort replicated the association. The earlier analysis of a few hundred of the donors excluded some 15 rarely observed V segments, including chromosome 9 orphons, because counts were too low. A further reported finding was that TCR beta sequences accurately predicted the HLA-A and HLA-B alleles for most subjects in the first cohort. According to the authors, the approach could potentially be generalized to other disease states and immunological phenotypes. Compared with the roughly 700-donor mean, donors in an Asian-associated ancestry cluster had fewer N-insertions in productive TCRs, according to a later genetic analysis. Cytomegalovirus status was reported to be diagnosed by the classifier with high specificity and sensitivity in both the original and validation cohorts. In a later analysis, TCR association rates were found to vary across HLA loci, with the most associated TCRs seen for DRB1 alleles and the fewest for HLA-C alleles. Most TCR sequences were seen in very few donors, while some public TCRs were found in many individuals. A group of highly shared sequence variants was considered likely to be a technical artifact of the sequencing pipeline. For the cohort, immune exposure information was limited to CMV serostatus. An earlier analysis of some 590 of the donors showed that most TCR beta V segments appeared in productive rearrangements either about 87% or about 30% of the time, which broadly matched IMGT annotations. The cohort was sequenced for TCR beta chains only, and without alpha or paired-chain data the features that could be detected were limited. The presence/absence analyses assumed that sequencing depth was roughly uniform across donors, and that assumption may not be true. Assigning TCR associations to individual alleles was difficult when HLA alleles, especially DR and DQ, strongly co-occurred. In a later analysis, several top co-occurrence clusters were reported to appear linked to parvovirus B19, influenza, CMV and Epstein-Barr virus. Because HLA typing was unavailable for some donors at each locus, only the typed subset was used in association tests.

Libraries were made using the immunoSEQ multiplex PCR assay. The multiplex PCR relied on a mix of 60 forward primers for TCR Vbeta segments and 13 reverse primers for TCR Jbeta segments. The CDR3 region of rearranged TCR beta genes was amplified from genomic DNA by a multiplex PCR assay. Amplified TCR beta libraries were sequenced as 87-base-pair reads on the Illumina HiSeq System. Per the original workflow: In a later analysis, tens of millions of unique TCR beta chains were counted across the roughly 610 repertoires, and about 10 million of these chains were shared by at least two donors. Raw reads were error-corrected and collapsed into unique sequences by a nearest-neighbor algorithm in which closely related sequences were merged to remove PCR and sequencing errors. Alignment of CDR3 sequences to IMGT reference sequences was used to assign V, D and J gene segments. For a sequence to be retained, a match of at least six nucleotides to both a V gene segment and a J gene segment was required. Rearrangements were classified as productive when the CDR3 lacked stop codons and remained in frame with V and J, and all other rearrangements were classified as non-productive. CDR3 was defined by IMGT convention, running from the second conserved V-encoded cysteine to the conserved J-encoded phenylalanine. The earlier analysis of 550 to 650 of the donors excluded any sequence lacking an unambiguous match to a single V gene segment. An earlier analysis of 587 of the donors classified V segments as functional when productive rearrangements were above 56.7% and as segregating when the standard deviation between donors was above 5%. A statistical classification framework was built to diagnose cytomegalovirus status from the catalog of TCR beta chain sequences. In a later analysis, TCR nucleotide sequences were compared against IMGT/GENE-DB human TR gene sequences so that V and J genes could be assigned. In a later analysis, CDR3 sequences and most-parsimonious VDJ recombination scenarios were assigned using the TCRdist pipeline. In a later analysis, each TCR beta chain was defined by its CDR3 amino acid sequence together with its V-gene family, and reads without a unique V-gene family were excluded. As a way to deal with suspected cross-contamination and a sequencing artifact, a later analysis dropped more than 500 nucleotide sequences that were highly shared and had low generation probability. For each public chain, a later analysis derived a clonal expansion index from normalized ranks of inferred template counts within each repertoire. Generation probabilities in a later analysis came from a VDJ recombination model fitted to out-of-frame rearrangements, and those results were checked against IGoR. A later analysis scored TCR-TCR, TCR-HLA and TCR-CMV co-occurrence with hypergeometric tests, applying a repertoire-size bias correction to TCR pairs. A later analysis estimated false discovery rates by permuting HLA or CMV assignments 20 times. In a later analysis, co-occurring TCRs were grouped using DBSCAN, and TCRdist sequence similarity was added for clustering within HLA-allele-positive subsets. Repertoires with fewer than 30,000 or more than 120,000 public chains were left out of co-occurrence clustering, as were about 5 repertoires with anomalous nucleotide sharing. TCRdb took over this immuneACCESS table, retaining in-frame rearrangements with V and J assigned. Such tables are incomplete; in checked studies, under half of the missing clones stem from an unresolved V gene, and the remainder is unexplained. V, J and clone size were drawn from that table, and D and trimming were deduced from the DNA. This sample comprises fewer than 200,000 clones, more than 70% of them detected only once. The ten largest clones capture around 1.5% of the sample.

The cohort was made up of 666 healthy bone marrow donors. At the time of sampling, every cohort member was nominally healthy, though immune exposures that went unrecorded were likely present. The donor tested CMV seronegative and was one of the 352 seronegative cohort members. A peripheral blood sample was provided by each donor, and peripheral blood mononuclear cells were used for TCR beta sequencing. The Qiagen DNeasy Blood Extraction Kit was used to extract genomic DNA from the blood cell samples. The TCR was taken from a male donor in good health and CMV-seronegative. The sequenced sample consisted of PBMCs.

The CDR3 region: CASSSGLAVSTDTQYF. The base sequence is TGTGCCAGCAGCTCAGGACTAGCGGTGAGCACAGATACGCAGTATTTT. The rearranged segments are TRBV7-9 and TRBJ2-3; TRBD2 fits 10 bases in the junction. The CDR3 covers 16 residues, taking in both the cysteine and the phenylalanine. Here the CDR3 DNA is all that survives: 48 bases in frame from base 1. CDR1 and CDR2 were assigned from the germline V gene (reference sequence) as SEHNR and FQNEAQ. Compared with germline, V lacks 4 bases and J lacks 0 bases; bases without a gene match: 4.